This T cell receptor (beta chain) was identified during a study of human T cells and chemical hapten exposure. Original methodology: Sample TCR totals centred on a median of around 93,000, ranging about 20,000 to 690,600. TCRdb independently ran MiXCR on the RACE reads; one entry per CDR3 protein. The V and J calls reflect TCRdb's pipeline rather than the authors' work. The sample contains 80,000 to 100,000 distinct CDR3 sequences, approximately 8.2% of which appear only once. The table lists this clonotype with many counts. CDR3 length equals 11 residues. The V gene's germline CDR1 is DFQATT and CDR2 SNEGSKA (reference sequence). The germline V and J ends were trimmed by 3 bases and 4 bases, with 6 bases remaining between them. Time point meaning: healthy volunteer bleed at 2 weeks. Researchers extracted total RNA from unfractionated whole blood.

The receptor was isolated from a female donor in good health. Some clones in this sample may be carry-over from other donors' samples. The sequencing input was whole blood. This rearrangement joins TRBV20-1 to TRBJ1-2, with no clear D. The chain's CDR3 is CSASFVYGYTF. The CDR3 DNA sequence: TGCAGTGCTAGTTTCGTCTATGGCTACACCTTC.